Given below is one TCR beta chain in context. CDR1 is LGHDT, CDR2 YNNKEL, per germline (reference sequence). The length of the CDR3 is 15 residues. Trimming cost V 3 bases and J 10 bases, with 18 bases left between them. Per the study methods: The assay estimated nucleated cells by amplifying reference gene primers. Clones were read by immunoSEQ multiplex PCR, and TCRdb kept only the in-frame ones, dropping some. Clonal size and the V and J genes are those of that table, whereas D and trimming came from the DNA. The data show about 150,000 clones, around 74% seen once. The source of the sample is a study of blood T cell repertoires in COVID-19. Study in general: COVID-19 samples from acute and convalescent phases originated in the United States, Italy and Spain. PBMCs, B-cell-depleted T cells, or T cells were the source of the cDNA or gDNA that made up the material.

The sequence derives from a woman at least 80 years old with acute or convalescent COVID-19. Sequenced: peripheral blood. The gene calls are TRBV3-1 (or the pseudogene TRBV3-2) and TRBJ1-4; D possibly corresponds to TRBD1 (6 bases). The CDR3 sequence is CASSQEDSARGKLFF. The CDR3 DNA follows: TGTGCCAGCAGCCAGGAGGACAGTGCAAGGGGAAAACTGTTTTTT.